This TCR beta chain was recovered during a study of blood T cell repertoires in COVID-19 (dated by TCRdb to 2019 to 2021). For the study in its entirety: Collaborator samples came from the United States, Italy and Spain and covered acute and convalescent phases of COVID-19. Deeply sampled blood TCRbeta repertoires from subjects exposed to, actively infected with, or recovered from COVID-19 were included in the dataset. Nearly every sample came with metadata listing a de-identified subject ID, COVID-19 status, age in years and sex. Where HLA class I and class II types were available, the types were taken from metadata supplied by the sample provider, not from assay-based typing. The samples were drawn from the first 160 participants of the ongoing ImmuneRACE study and from 1,254 subjects provided by 6 global collaborators. The prospective study material was composed of cDNA or gDNA derived from T cells, B-cell-depleted T cells, or PBMCs. The repertoires were released in a freely available public database meant as a resource for research on the immune response to SARS-CoV-2.

V ends up 0 bases short and J 2 bases short, with an unmatched junction base count of 4. As encoded in the germline V gene, CDR1 is MGHRA while CDR2 is YSYEKL. The CDR3 sequence holds 17 residues, the cysteine and phenylalanine included. Kept here is only the CDR3 DNA, which spans 51 bases and is read in frame from base 1. The full study reports these points: Clinical and demographic metadata were provided uncurated, with the amount varying by source and participant.

Participants in the prospective study were aged roughly 18 to 90 years, lived in 20 to 30 United States geographic areas, and enrolled through a virtual design. In the prospective study, participants were assigned to cohorts based on the clinical history participants reported in a screening survey and a study questionnaire. Recovered participants in ImmuneRACE Cohort 3 were defined by two consecutive negative NP/OP PCR tests, clearance by a healthcare professional, or resolution of symptoms. Each participant in the prospective study had whole blood, serum and a nasopharyngeal or oropharyngeal swab collected by mobile phlebotomists. Additional blood draws and questionnaires over a 2-month period could optionally be provided by prospective study participants. Before DNA extraction, blood samples from the prospective study were shipped at room temperature or frozen. On this clone: The antigen this receptor binds is unknown. The sample holds no much larger clone one base away, and base qualities are not on file.

The immunoSEQ Assay, a bias-controlled multiplex PCR, was used to amplify TCRbeta CDR3 regions from genomic DNA. Processing in the source paper ran as follows. The number of nucleated cells in each sample was estimated from the amplification of reference gene primers within the assay. To quantify the absolute abundance of each unique TCRbeta CDR3 rearrangement, sequence reads were collapsed and filtered. For each sample, productive Simpson clonality was calculated by taking the square root of Simpson's diversity index across productive rearrangements. The table comes from immuneACCESS by way of TCRdb, which keeps in-frame sequences with V and J called. Part of the clones is missing from these tables; in studies checked, under half for an unresolved V gene and the rest for unknown reasons. V, J and clone size are those of that table, while D and trimming were read from the DNA. The sample table records some 330,000 clones; about nine tenths of these occur just once. About 4.2% of the sample rests with the top ten.

This sequence originates from a young man who had recovered from COVID-19. Sequencing was performed on PBMCs or T cells enriched from blood (not recorded which). The sequence is built from TRBV4-1 and TRBJ1-1; TRBD1 matches 12 bases in the middle. The nucleotide sequence reads TGCGCCAGCAGCCAAGATATAGGGACAGGGGGCAACACTGAAGCTTTCTTT. It codes for CASSQDIGTGGNTEAFF.